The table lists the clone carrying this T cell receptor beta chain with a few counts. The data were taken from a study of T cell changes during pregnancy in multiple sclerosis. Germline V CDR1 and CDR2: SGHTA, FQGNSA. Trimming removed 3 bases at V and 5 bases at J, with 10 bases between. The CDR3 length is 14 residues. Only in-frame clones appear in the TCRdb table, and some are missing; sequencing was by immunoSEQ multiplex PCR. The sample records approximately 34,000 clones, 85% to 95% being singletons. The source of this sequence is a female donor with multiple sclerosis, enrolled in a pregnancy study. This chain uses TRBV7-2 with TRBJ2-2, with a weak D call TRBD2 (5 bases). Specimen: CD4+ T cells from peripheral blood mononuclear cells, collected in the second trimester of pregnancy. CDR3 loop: CASSFKRGTGELFF. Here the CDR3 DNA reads TGTGCCAGCAGCTTCAAACGGGGTACCGGGGAGCTGTTTTTT.